Below, one T cell receptor beta chain is given with its context. Its antigen specificity is not known. Per-base qualities were not stored, and no clone one base away is much larger. The immunoSEQ multiplex PCR assay was used to amplify the TCRB and TCRAD loci from a standardized amount of quality-controlled genomic DNA. The amplicons covered the V(D)J region and were long enough to include the CDR3 and to identify the V and J genes. Amplicon sequencing was performed on an Illumina platform through the commercial immunoSEQ service. Turning to the authors' computational methods: Primer bias and sequencing errors were corrected as previously described, and TCRAD and TCRB definitions were based on the IMGT database. Analysis of the repertoires was done with immunoSEQ Analyzer 3.0 and VDJTools and included basic statistics, V/J segment usage, diversity estimates, rarefaction and pairwise overlap. Diversity was estimated using the Chao1, ChaoE, Efron-Thisted, Shannon and inverse Simpson indices, and was also estimated on datasets down-sampled to the size of the smallest sample. Repertoire overlap was assessed by strict matching of CDR3 nucleotide sequence, V gene and J gene, and clustering was done by Jaccard-based multidimensional scaling. TCRdb mirrors the immuneACCESS table, restricted to in-frame sequences. Some clones are absent from its copies; in checked studies, under half trace to an unresolved V gene, and the reason for the others is unknown. The V and J calls and clone size are taken from that table; D and trimming were inferred from the DNA. The sample contains around 120,000 clones, around 95% of them found a single time. Clones ranked in the top ten supply roughly 0.024% of the sample.

Thymus tissue was obtained as surgical resects removed during corrective cardiac surgery. Donors were immunologically healthy infants undergoing open corrective cardiac surgery for congenital heart defects in Finland. After being mechanically released from the tissue, thymocytes were kept at -70 degrees C in pellets of 10-30 million cells. A QIAsymphony instrument was used to extract genomic DNA from frozen cell pellets. The data belong to a study of human thymus T cells (TCRdb year 2020). As for the study more broadly: The study characterized TCR alpha and beta repertoires from eight infant thymus samples and a few related peripheral blood samples. The cohort included several male and two female infants, with donor ages spanning 7 to 244 days. The full study reports these points: V and J gene segment usage appeared biased in both thymic and peripheral blood repertoires. On average, thymus samples gave 650,000 to 1,000,000 unique TCRB clonotypes, whereas blood samples gave 80,000 to 85,000. The related research found that thymic TCR repertoires overlapped highly between unrelated individuals.

CDR1 SGHNT and CDR2 YYREEE were looked up in the germline V gene (reference sequence). Relative to germline, V is 4 bases shorter and J is 2 bases shorter, with 14 bases between their ends. From cysteine to phenylalanine, the CDR3 is 15 amino acids long. CDR3 DNA only is kept here, 45 bases in frame from base 1. The rearranged segments are TRBV5-4 and TRBJ2-3, with the D call perhaps TRBD1 or TRBD2, as 5 bases match in each case. The material sequenced was thymus tissue. The receptor's source is a boy younger than two with a congenital heart defect but otherwise immunologically healthy. The bases read TGTGCCAGCAGCGTGGGGGAAGCGGACACAGATACGCAGTATTTT. Its product reads: CASSVGEADTDTQYF.